This is a list of T cell receptor beta chains from one sample in a study of OX40 agonist ivuxolimab in advanced cancers. Assay: immunoSEQ multiplex PCR; the TCRdb copy retains only in-frame clones and omits some. The repertoire holds around 70,000 clones, with 92% as singletons. The sequences come from CD4+ or CD8+ T cells sorted from blood, collected in a trial of the OX40 agonist ivuxolimab. All receptors come from an adult with an advanced solid tumor such as melanoma, head and neck, liver or kidney cancer. Both conserved end residues are part of each CDR3. Clone size is given for some rows only: seen once, a few or many times, or a class if the clone is expanded.

V: TRBV11-1; size: -; J: TRBJ1-3; CDR3: CASSLLPEIASGNTIYF
V: TRBV7-6; size: -; J: TRBJ2-7; CDR3: CASSLWTGDEQYF
V: TRBV7-3; size: -; J: TRBJ1-2; CDR3: CASSLTGGWGYTF
V: TRBV7-9; size: -; J: TRBJ1-1; CDR3: CASSETGGYTEAFF
V: TRBV5-6; size: -; J: TRBJ2-5; CDR3: CASSFEVATEDRTQYF
V: TRBV6-5; size: -; J: TRBJ2-5; CDR3: CASRAGLAGMETQYF
V: TRBV6-6; size: -; J: TRBJ2-1; CDR3: CASSSGSYNEQFF
V: TRBV14; size: -; J: TRBJ1-2; CDR3: CASSQDRDISGYTF
V: TRBV7-9; size: -; J: TRBJ2-3; CDR3: CASSWDRGPTDTQYF
V: TRBV6-5; size: -; J: TRBJ1-4; CDR3: CASSTRDSLNEKLFF
V: TRBV11-2; size: -; J: TRBJ2-5; CDR3: CASSSPAGVQETQYF
V: TRBV9; size: -; J: TRBJ1-2; CDR3: CASSVPTGGGWYGYTF
V: TRBV13; size: -; J: TRBJ1-1; CDR3: CASSAGRGYTEAFF
V: TRBV4-3; size: -; J: TRBJ2-1; CDR3: CASRFSRGGSYNEQFF
V: TRBV19; size: few; J: TRBJ1-1; CDR3: CASSWVGTEAFF
V: TRBV7-7; size: -; J: TRBJ2-7; CDR3: CASTLVVGTPYEQYF